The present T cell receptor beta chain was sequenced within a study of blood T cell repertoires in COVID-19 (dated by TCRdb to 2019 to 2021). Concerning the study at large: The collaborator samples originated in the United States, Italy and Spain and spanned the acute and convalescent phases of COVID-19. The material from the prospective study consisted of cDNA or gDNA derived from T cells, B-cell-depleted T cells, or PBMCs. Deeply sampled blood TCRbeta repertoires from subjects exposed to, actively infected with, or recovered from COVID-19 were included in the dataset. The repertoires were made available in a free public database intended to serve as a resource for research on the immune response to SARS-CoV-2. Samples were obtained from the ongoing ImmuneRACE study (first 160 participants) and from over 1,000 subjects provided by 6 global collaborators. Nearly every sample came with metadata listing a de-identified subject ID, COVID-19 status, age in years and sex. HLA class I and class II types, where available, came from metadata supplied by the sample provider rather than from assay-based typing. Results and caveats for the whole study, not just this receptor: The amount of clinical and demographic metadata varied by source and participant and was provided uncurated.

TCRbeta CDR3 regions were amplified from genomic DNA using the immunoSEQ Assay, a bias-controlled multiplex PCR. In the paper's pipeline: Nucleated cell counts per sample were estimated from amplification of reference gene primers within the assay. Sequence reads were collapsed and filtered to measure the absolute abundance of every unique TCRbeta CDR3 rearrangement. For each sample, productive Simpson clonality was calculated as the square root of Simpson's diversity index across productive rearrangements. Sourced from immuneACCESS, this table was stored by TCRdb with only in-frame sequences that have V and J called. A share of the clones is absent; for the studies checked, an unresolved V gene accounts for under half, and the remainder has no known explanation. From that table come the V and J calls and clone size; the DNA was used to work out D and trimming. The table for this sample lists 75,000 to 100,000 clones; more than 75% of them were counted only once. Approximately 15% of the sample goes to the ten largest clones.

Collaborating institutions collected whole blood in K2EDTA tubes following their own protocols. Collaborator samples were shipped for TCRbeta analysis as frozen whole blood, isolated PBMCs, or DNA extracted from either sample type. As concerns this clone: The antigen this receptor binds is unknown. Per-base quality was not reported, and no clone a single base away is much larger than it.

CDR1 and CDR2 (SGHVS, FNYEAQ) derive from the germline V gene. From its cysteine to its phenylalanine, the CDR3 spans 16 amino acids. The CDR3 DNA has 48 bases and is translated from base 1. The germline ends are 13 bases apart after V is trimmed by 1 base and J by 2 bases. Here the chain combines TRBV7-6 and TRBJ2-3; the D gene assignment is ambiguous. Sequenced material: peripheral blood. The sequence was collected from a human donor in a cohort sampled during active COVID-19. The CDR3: CASSLVGGETTDTQYF. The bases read TGTGCCAGCAGCTTAGTCGGCGGTGAGACCACAGATACGCAGTATTTT. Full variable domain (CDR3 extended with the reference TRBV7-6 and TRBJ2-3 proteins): GAGVSQSPRYKVTKRGQDVALRCDPISGHVSLYWYRQALGQGPEFLTYFNYEAQQDKSGLPNDRFSAERPEGSISTLTIQRTEQRDSAMYRCASSLVGGETTDTQYFGPGTRLTVL.